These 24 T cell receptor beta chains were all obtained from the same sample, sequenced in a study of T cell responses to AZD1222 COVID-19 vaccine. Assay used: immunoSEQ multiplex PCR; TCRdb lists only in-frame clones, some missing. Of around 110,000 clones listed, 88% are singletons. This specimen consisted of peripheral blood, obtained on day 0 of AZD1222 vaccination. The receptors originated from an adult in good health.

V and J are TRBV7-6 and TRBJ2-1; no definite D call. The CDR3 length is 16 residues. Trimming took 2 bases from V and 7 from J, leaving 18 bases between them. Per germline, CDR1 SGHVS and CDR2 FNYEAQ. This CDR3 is CASSLRVRANGNEQFF. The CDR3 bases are TGTGCCAGCAGCTTACGGGTTCGGGCAAATGGGAATGAGCAGTTCTTC.

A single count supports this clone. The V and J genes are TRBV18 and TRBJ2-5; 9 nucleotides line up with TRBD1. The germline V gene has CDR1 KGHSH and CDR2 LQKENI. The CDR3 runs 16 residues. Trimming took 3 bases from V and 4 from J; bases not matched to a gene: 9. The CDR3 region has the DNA TGTGCCAGCTCACCCCTCCGGGCGGGACAGGGAGAGACCCAGTACTTC. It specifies CASSPLRAGQGETQYF.

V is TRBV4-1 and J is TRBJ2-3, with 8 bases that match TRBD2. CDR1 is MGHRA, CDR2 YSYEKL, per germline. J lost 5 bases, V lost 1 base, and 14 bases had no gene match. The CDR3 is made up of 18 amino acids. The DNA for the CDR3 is TGCGCCAGCAGCCAAGCCCCTTGGCCAGCGGGGGCCTTAGATACGCAGTATTTT. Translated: CASSQAPWPAGALDTQYF.

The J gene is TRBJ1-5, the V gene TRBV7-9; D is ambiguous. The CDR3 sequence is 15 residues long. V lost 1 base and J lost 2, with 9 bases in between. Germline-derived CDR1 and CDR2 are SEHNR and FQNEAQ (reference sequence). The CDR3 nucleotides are TGTGCCAGCAGCTTAGGGGGATTTGGCAATCAGCCCCAGCATTTT. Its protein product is CASSLGGFGNQPQHF. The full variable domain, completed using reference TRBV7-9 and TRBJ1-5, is DTGVSQNPRHKITKRGQNVTFRCDPISEHNRLYWYRQTLGQGPEFLTYFQNEAQLEKSRLLSDRFSAERPKGSFSTLEIQRTEQGDSAMYLCASSLGGFGNQPQHFGDGTRLSIL.

CDR3 sequence (DNA): TGCGCCAGCAGTCAATCCGCCAGGGACAATCAGCCCCAGCATTTT. It specifies CASSQSARDNQPQHF. The V gene is TRBV23-1, the J gene TRBJ1-5; D is possibly TRBD1 (5 bases). TRBV23-1 is labeled an ORF, and its function is uncertain. The CDR3 sequence is 15 residues long. V was trimmed by 0 bases and J by 3 bases, leaving 9 bases between them.

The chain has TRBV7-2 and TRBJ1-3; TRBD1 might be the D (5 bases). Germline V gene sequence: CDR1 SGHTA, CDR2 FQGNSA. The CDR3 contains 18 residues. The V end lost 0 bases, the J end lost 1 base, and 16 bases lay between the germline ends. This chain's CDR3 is CASSLALGESASGNTIYF. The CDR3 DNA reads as TGTGCCAGCAGCTTAGCGTTGGGGGAGAGTGCGTCTGGAAACACCATATATTTT.

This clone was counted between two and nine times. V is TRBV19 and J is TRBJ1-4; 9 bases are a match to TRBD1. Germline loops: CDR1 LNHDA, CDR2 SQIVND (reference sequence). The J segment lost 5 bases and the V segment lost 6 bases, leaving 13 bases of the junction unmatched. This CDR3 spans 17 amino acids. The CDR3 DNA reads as TGTGCCAGTAGAAGAATCACGTACAGGGGGCGAAATGAAAAACTGTTTTTT. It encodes CASRRITYRGRNEKLFF.

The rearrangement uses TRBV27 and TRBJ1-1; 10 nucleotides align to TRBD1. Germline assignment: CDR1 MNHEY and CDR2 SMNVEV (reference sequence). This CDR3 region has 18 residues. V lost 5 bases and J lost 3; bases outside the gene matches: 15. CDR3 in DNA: TGTGCCAGCAGTCATAGGGTCCCGGGACAGGGGATAGACACTGAAGCTTTCTTT. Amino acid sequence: CASSHRVPGQGIDTEAFF.

The CDR3 loop reads CASSSEGGENTQYF. The CDR3 nucleotides read TGTGCCAGCTCATCCGAGGGGGGGGAGAACACGCAGTATTTT. J is TRBJ2-3 and V is TRBV18, with TRBD2 as a possible D gene (7 bases). CDR1 KGHSH and CDR2 LQKENI come from the germline V gene. The CDR3 is 14 residues long. V was shortened by 5 bases and J by 9 bases, with 18 bases between the two germline ends.

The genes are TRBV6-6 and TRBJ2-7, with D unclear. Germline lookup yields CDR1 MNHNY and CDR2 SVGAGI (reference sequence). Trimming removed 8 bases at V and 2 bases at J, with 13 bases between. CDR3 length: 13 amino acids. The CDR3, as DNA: TGTGCCAGCGGGGAAAAGGTTCCCTACGAGCAGTACTTC. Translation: CASGEKVPYEQYF.

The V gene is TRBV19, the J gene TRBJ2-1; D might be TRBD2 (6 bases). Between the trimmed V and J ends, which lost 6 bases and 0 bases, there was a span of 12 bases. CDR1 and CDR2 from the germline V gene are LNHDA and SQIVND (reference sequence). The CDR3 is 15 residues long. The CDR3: CASRIAGSSYNEQFF. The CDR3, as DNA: TGTGCCAGTAGAATTGCGGGGAGCTCCTACAATGAGCAGTTCTTC.

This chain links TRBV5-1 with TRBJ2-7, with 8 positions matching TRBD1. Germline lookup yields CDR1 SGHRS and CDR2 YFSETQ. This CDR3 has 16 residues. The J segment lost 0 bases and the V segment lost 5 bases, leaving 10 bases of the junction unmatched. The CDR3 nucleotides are TGCGCCAGCAGTTCCGGCCGGGACAGGATCTCCTACGAGCAGTACTTC. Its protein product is CASSSGRDRISYEQYF.

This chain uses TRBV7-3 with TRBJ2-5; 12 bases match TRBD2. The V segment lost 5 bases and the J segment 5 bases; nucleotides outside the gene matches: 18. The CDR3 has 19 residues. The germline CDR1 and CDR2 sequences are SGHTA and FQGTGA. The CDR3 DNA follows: TGTGCCAGCAGCACGGCGACTAGCGGGAGCCGGTGGGCTAGGGAGACCCAGTACTTC. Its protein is CASSTATSGSRWARETQYF.

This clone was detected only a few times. The CDR3: CASSLAKSTEAFF. The DNA of the CDR3 is TGTGCCAGCAGCTTGGCCAAGTCGACTGAAGCTTTCTTT. The gene calls are TRBV5-5 and TRBJ1-1; no clear D. CDR3 length: 13 residues. V gave up 0 bases and J gave up 5 bases, with 8 bases separating them. Germline CDR1 and CDR2: SGHKS and YYEKEE (reference sequence). Full variable domain (missing parts from reference TRBV5-5 and TRBJ1-1): DAGVTQSPTHLIKTRGQQVTLRCSPISGHKSVSWYQQVLGQGPQFIFQYYEKEERGRGNFPDRFSARQFPNYSSELNVNALLLGDSALYLCASSLAKSTEAFFGQGTRLTVV.

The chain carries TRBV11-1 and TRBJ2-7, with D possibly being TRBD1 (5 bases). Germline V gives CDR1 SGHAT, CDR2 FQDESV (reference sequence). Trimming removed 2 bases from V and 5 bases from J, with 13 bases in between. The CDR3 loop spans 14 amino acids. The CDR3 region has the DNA TGTGCCAGCAGCTTACGTCAGGGTGGAAACGAGCAGTACTTC. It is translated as CASSLRQGGNEQYF.

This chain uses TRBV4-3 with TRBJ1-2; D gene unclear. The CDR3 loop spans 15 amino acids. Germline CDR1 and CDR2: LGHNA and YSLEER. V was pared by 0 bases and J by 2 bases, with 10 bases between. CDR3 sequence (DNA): TGCGCCAGCAGCCAAGATTTGGCGGGAAACTATGGCTACACCTTC. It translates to CASSQDLAGNYGYTF.

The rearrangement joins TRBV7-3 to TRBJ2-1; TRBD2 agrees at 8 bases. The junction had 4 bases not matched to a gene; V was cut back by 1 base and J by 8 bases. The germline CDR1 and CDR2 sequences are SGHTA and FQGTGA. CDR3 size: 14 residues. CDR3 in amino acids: CASSLNSGGDEQFF. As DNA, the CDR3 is TGTGCCAGCAGCTTAAACTCGGGGGGGGATGAGCAGTTCTTC.

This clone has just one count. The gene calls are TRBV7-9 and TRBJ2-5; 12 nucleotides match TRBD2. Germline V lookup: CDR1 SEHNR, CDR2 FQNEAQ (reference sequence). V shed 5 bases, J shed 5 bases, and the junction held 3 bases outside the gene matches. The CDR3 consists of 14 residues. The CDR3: CASSPGTSGETQYF. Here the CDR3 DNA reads TGTGCCAGCAGCCCCGGGACTAGCGGGGAGACCCAGTACTTC.

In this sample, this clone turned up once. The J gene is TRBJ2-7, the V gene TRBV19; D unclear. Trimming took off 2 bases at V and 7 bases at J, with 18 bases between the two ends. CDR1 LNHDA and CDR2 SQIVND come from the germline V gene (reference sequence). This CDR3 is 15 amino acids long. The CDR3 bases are TGTGCCAGTAGTATATTGAACCAAGTTACGAGTGAGCAGTACTTC. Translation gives CASSILNQVTSEQYF.

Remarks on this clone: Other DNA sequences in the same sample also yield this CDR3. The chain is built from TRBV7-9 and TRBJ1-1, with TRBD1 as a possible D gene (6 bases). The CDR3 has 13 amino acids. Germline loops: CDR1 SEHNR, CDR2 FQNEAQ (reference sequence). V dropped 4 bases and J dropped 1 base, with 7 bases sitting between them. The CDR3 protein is CASSSQGNTEAFF. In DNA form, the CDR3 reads TGTGCCAGCAGCTCACAGGGGAACACTGAAGCTTTCTTT.

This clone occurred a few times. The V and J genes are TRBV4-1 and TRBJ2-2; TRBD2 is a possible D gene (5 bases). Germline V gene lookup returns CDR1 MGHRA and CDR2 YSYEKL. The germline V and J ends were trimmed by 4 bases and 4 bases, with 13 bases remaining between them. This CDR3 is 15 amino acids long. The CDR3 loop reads CASSLPGMGTGELFF. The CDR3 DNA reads TGCGCCAGCAGCCTCCCGGGGATGGGCACCGGGGAGCTGTTTTTT.

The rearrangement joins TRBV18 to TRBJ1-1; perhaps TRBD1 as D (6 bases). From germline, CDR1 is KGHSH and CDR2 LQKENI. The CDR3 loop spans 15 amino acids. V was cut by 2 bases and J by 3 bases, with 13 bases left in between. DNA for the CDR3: TGTGCCAGCTCACCAGCGGGGGGCATGGACACTGAAGCTTTCTTT. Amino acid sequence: CASSPAGGMDTEAFF.

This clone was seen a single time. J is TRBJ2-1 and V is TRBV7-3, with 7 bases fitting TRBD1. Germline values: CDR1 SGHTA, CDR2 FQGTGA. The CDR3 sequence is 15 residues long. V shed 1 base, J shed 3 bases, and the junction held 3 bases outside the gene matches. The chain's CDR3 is CASSLNRGGYNEQFF. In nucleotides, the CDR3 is TGTGCCAGCAGCTTAAACAGGGGTGGCTACAATGAGCAGTTCTTC.

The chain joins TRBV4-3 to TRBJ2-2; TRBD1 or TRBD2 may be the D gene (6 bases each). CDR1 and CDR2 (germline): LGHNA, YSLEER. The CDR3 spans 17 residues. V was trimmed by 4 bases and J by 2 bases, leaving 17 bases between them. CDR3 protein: CASSPTGGRPNTGELFF. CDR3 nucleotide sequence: TGCGCCAGCAGCCCTACCGGGGGCAGACCTAACACCGGGGAGCTGTTTTTT.